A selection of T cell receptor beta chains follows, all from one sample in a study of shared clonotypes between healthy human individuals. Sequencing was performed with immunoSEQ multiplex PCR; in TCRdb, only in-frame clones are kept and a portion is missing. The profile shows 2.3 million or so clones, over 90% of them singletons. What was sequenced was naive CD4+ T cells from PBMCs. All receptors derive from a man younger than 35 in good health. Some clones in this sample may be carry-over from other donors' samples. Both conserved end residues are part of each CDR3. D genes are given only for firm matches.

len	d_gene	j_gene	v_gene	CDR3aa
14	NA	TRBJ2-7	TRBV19	CASSQPGVAYEQYF
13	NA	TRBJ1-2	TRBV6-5	CASSYPEAGGYTF
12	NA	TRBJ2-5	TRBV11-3	CASSSLGKGQYF
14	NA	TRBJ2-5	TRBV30	CAWSVGTQLETQYF
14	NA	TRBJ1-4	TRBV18	CASSPDQSNEKLFF
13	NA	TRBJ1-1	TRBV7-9	CASSLQGSTEAFF
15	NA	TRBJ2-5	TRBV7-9	CASSRTGTPGETQYF
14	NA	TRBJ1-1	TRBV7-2	CASSWALVNTEAFF
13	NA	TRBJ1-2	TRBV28	CASSLDPLGGYTF
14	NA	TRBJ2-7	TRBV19	CASGIGPKGHEQYF
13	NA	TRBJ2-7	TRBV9	CASSADGTYEQYF